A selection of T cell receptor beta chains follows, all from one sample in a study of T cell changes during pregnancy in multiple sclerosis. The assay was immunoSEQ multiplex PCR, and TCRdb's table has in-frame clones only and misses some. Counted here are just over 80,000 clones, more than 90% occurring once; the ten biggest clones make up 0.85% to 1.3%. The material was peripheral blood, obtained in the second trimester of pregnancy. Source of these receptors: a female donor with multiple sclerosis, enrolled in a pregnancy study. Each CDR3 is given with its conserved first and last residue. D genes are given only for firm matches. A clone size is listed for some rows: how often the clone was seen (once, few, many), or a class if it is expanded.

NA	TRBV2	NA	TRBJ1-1	TGTGCCAGCAGTGAAGCGCTACAGGCGAACACTGAAGCTTTCTTT	CASSEALQANTEAFF
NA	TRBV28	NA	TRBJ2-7	TGTGCCAGCAGCGCACGGTATAACTCCTACGAGCAGTACTTC	CASSARYNSYEQYF
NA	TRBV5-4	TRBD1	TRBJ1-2	TGTGCCAGCAGCTCTACAGGGGTACTCGGCTACACCTTC	CASSSTGVLGYTF
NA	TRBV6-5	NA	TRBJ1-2	TGTGCCAGCAGTTACGGACAGAACTATGGCTACACCTTC	CASSYGQNYGYTF
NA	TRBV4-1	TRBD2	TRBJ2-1	TGCGCCAGCAGCCAAGGACCCAGCGGGAGCTGGAATGAGCAGTTCTTC	CASSQGPSGSWNEQFF
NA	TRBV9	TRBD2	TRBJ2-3	TGTGCCAGCAGCGTCGGGACTAGCGGAAGCACAGATACGCAGTATTTT	CASSVGTSGSTDTQYF
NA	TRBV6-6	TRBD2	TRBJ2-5	TGTGCCAGCAGTTACACTAGCGGGAGGGCACAGGAGACCCAGTACTTC	CASSYTSGRAQETQYF
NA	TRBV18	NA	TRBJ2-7	TGTGCCAGCTCACCAAGGCAGGGCCCCTACGAGCAGTACTTC	CASSPRQGPYEQYF
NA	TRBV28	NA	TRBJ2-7	TGTGCCAGCAGTTTCCCCCTGAGGCCCCGGTCCTACGAGCAGTACTTC	CASSFPLRPRSYEQYF
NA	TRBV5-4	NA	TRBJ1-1	TGTGCCAGCAGCCTCCAGAGCGGGCCGTTCACTGAAGCTTTCTTT	CASSLQSGPFTEAFF
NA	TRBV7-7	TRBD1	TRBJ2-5	TGTGCCAGCAGCATCGGGACAGGGGGCAAGGAGACCCAGTACTTC	CASSIGTGGKETQYF
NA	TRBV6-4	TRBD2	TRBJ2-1	TGTGCCAGCAGCCTCCTAGCGGGAGACTCCAATGAGCAGTTCTTC	CASSLLAGDSNEQFF
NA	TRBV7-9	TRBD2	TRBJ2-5	TGTGCCGCGAGGACTAGCGGGCAAGAGACCCAGTACTTC	CAARTSGQETQYF
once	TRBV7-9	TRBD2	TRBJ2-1	TGTGCCAGCAGCTTAAGCGGGATCAACAATGAGCAGTTCTTC	CASSLSGINNEQFF
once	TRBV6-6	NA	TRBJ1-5	TGTGCCAGCAGCGAACCAGGGGGCAATCAGCCCCAGCATTTT	CASSEPGGNQPQHF
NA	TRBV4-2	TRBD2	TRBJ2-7	TGTGCCAGCAGCCGACGGACTAGCGGGACCCTCTCCTACGAGCAGTACTTC	CASSRRTSGTLSYEQYF
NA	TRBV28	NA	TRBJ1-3	TGTGCCACCCGATATCCGAGTCAGGGGCACACCATATATTTT	CATRYPSQGHTIYF
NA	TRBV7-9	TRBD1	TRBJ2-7	TGTGCCAGCAGCACCAGACAGGGTACCTACGAGCAGTACTTC	CASSTRQGTYEQYF
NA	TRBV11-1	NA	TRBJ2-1	TGTGCCAGCAGCTTTAGCAGGGGGGTCAAGACGCTTGAGCAGTTCTTC	CASSFSRGVKTLEQFF
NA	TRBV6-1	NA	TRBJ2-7	TGTGCCAGCAAAAGGGGTAACTACGAGCAGTACTTC	CASKRGNYEQYF
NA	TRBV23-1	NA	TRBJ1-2	TGCGCCAGCAGTCAATTCGGGGGGGAGATATACCCCAACTATGGCTACACCTTC	CASSQFGGEIYPNYGYTF
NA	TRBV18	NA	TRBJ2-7	TGTGCCAGCTCACCCCCGGTGGGAGGGGGAGAGGAGCAGTACTTC	CASSPPVGGGEEQYF
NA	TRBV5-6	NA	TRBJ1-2	TGTGCCAGCAGCTTGAGTATCGGGAATGGCTACACCTTC	CASSLSIGNGYTF
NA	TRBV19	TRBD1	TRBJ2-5	TGTGCCAGTAGTATCAAACAAGGGGGCCACAGCCAAGAGACCCAGTACTTC	CASSIKQGGHSQETQYF
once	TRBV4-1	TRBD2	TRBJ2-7	TGCGCCAGCAGCCAAGATCGAGGCGGGAGCAGTTTTCCCTACGAGCAGTACTTC	CASSQDRGGSSFPYEQYF
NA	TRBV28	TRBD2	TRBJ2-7	TGTGCCAGCAGGCCTACTCTAGCGGTCCTGGGGGAGCAGTACTTC	CASRPTLAVLGEQYF
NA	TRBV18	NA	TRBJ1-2	TGTGCCAGCTCACCGGAAGGACAGAACTATGGCTACACCTTC	CASSPEGQNYGYTF
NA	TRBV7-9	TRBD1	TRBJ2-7	TGTGCCAGCAGCCCCCGGCCGACAGGGCCCTACGAGCAGTACTTC	CASSPRPTGPYEQYF
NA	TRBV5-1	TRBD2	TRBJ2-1	TGCGCCAGCAGCCTAACTAGCGGGAGGGTCTATGAGCAGTTCTTC	CASSLTSGRVYEQFF
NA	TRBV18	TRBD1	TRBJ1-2	TGTGCCAGCTCACGGGACAGGGATGGCTACACCTTC	CASSRDRDGYTF
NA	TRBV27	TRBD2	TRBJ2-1	TGTGCCAGCAGTTCGCTCGGGACTAGCGGGAGGGGGGTTTACAATGAGCAGTTCTTC	CASSSLGTSGRGVYNEQFF
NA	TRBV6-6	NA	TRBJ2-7	TGTGCCAGCAGTCTCCGTTACGAGCAGTACTTC	CASSLRYEQYF
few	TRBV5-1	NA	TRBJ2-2	TGCGCCAGCAGCTCTTCTCCTATGACTGTATTCACCGGGGAGCTGTTTTTT	CASSSSPMTVFTGELFF
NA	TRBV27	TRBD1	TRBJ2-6	TGTGCCCATGGGACAGGGTCATACTCTGGGGCCAACGTCCTGACTTTC	CAHGTGSYSGANVLTF
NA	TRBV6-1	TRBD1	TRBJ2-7	TGTGCCAGCAGGAGGACAGGTCCCTACGAGCAGTACTTC	CASRRTGPYEQYF
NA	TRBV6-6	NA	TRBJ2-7	TGTGCCAGCAGTTACGGACTATCGGGGGAGCAGTACTTC	CASSYGLSGEQYF
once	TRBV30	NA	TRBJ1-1	TGTGCCTGGAGTTACATGAACACTGAAGCTTTCTTT	CAWSYMNTEAFF
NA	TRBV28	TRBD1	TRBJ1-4	TGTGCCAGCAGTTTATTTGTAGGGGGCGGTGAAAAACTGTTTTTT	CASSLFVGGGEKLFF
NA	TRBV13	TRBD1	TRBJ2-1	TGTGCCAGCAGCCTTACGGGACAGGGGGAGCCCTACAATGAGCAGTTCTTC	CASSLTGQGEPYNEQFF
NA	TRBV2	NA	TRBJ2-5	TGTGCCAGCAGGCACAGCTTCCAAGAGACCCAGTACTTC	CASRHSFQETQYF